This T cell receptor beta chain was found in a study of patients and donors after allogeneic stem cell transplantation. Each CDR3 protein gets one entry after TCRdb re-called the RT-PCR reads with MiXCR. Of about 960,000 distinct CDR3 sequences in the sample, 15% to 20% are singletons; the top ten hold 5% to 7.5%. CDR1 MNHEY and CDR2 SVGAGI come from the germline V gene. V was pared by 2 bases and J by 3 bases, with 11 bases between. The length of the CDR3 is 14 residues. The chain combines TRBV6-5 with TRBJ2-7; D ambiguous. Sequencing used blood, either unsorted or a sorted T cell fraction (not recorded which). The sequence came from a human donor who was either an allogeneic HSCT recipient or a stem cell or donor lymphocyte infusion donor (not recorded which). It is not recorded whose cells these are; they may come from a transplant donor. CDR3 in amino acids: CASSYDGYSYEQYF. The CDR3 DNA reads as TGTGCCAGCAGTTACGACGGCTACAGCTACGAGCAGTACTTC.